Shown below are 13 T cell receptor beta chains from a single sample sequenced in a study of blood T cells in healthy people across ages. The second PCR ran about 6 to 12 cycles with a sample-barcoded 5' primer and J-beta primers. Using its own MiXCR run on the 5' RACE reads, TCRdb lists one record per CDR3 protein. There are under 800,000 distinct CDR3 sequences in the sample; roughly 20% occur only once, and 3.5% to 4% lies in the top ten. The sample was blood. The receptors shown here come from a man in his 70s in good health.

This clonotype was observed a few times. This sequence joins TRBV11-1 and TRBJ2-7; no definite D call. V lost 0 bases, J lost 6 bases, and 9 bases lay in between. The CDR3 sequence is 13 residues long. Germline-derived CDR1 and CDR2 are SGHAT and FQDESV (reference sequence). CDR3 amino acids: CASSLAFVSEQYF. The CDR3 region has the DNA TGTGCCAGCAGCTTAGCCTTTGTCAGCGAGCAGTACTTC.

This rearrangement joins TRBV5-1 to TRBJ2-3; D is possibly TRBD1 or TRBD2 (5 bases each). CDR3 length equals 14 residues. Germline loops: CDR1 SGHRS, CDR2 YFSETQ. The germline V and J ends were trimmed by 4 bases and 2 bases, with 11 bases remaining between them. The CDR3 nucleotides are TGCGCCAGCAGCCGGGTAGGGACCACAGATACGCAGTATTTT. It is translated as CASSRVGTTDTQYF.

This chain connects TRBV7-2 to TRBJ1-5; 8 positions agree with TRBD1. V was pared by 5 bases and J by 2 bases, with 2 bases of the junction left unmatched. The CDR3 consists of 14 residues. From germline, CDR1 is SGHTA and CDR2 FQGNSA. In DNA form, the CDR3 reads TGTGCCAGCAGCACAGGGGGGGGCAATCAGCCCCAGCATTTT. This translates into CASSTGGGNQPQHF. Complete variable domain (other parts from reference TRBV7-2 and TRBJ1-5): GAGVSQSPSNKVTEKGKDVELRCDPISGHTALYWYRQSLGQGLEFLIYFQGNSAPDKSGLPSDRFSAERTGGSVSTLTIQRTQQEDSAVYLCASSTGGGNQPQHFGDGTRLSIL.

V gene TRBV14 combines with J gene TRBJ2-5, with 7 bases matching TRBD1. The CDR3 sequence is 14 residues long. Trimming cost V 4 bases and J 5 bases; bases outside gene matches: 7. Germline lookup yields CDR1 SGHDN and CDR2 FVKESK. The CDR3 sequence: CASSLVTGLETQYF. The CDR3 coding sequence is TGTGCCAGCAGCCTAGTGACAGGGTTGGAGACCCAGTACTTC.

The chain recombines TRBV20-1 with TRBJ2-3; 8 bases agree with TRBD2. The CDR3 covers 16 residues. Germline CDR1 and CDR2: DFQATT and SNEGSKA (reference sequence). With V trimmed by 3 bases and J by 2 bases, 10 bases remained unmatched. This chain's CDR3 is CSARSGAGGITDTQYF. The CDR3 region has the DNA TGCAGTGCTAGGAGTGGGGCGGGAGGTATCACAGATACGCAGTATTTT.

The chain recombines TRBV7-3 with TRBJ2-7; 12 bases match TRBD1. J lost 4 bases, V lost 2 bases, and 6 bases had no gene match. The CDR3 extends over 16 amino acids. Germline V CDR1 and CDR2: SGHTA, FQGTGA. The CDR3 sequence is CASSLGGTGGLYEQYF. The CDR3 coding sequence is TGTGCCAGCAGCTTAGGCGGGACAGGGGGCTTGTACGAGCAGTACTTC.

This clonotype turned up a few times. V usage is TRBV21-1 and J usage is TRBJ1-4; TRBD1 is the table's D call and was not checked against the DNA. TRBV21-1 is recorded as a pseudogene. This CDR3 spans 13 amino acids. DNA for the CDR3: TGTGCCAGAACCGGGTTAACTAATGAAAAACTGTTTTTT. Encoded protein: CARTGLTNEKLFF.

This clonotype was recorded only once. The rearrangement links TRBV4-3 to TRBJ2-4; 10 nucleotides agree with TRBD2. This CDR3 region has 15 residues. Trimming took 1 base from V and 9 from J; bases not matched to a gene: 6. Germline V gene lookup returns CDR1 LGHNA and CDR2 YSLEER. The CDR3 DNA follows: TGCGCCAGCAGCCAAGTTGGAGCGGGAGGGGGCATTCAGTACTTC. Protein product: CASSQVGAGGGIQYF.

This clonotype was counted many times. The rearrangement uses TRBV4-1 and TRBJ2-1; a possible D gene is TRBD2 (5 bases). The CDR3 is made up of 13 amino acids. Per germline, CDR1 MGHRA and CDR2 YSYEKL. V was trimmed by 1 base and J by 4 bases, leaving 5 bases between them. CDR3 DNA sequence: TGCGCCAGCAGCCAAGGAGGGTACAATGAGCAGTTCTTC. Protein product: CASSQGGYNEQFF.

This clonotype appeared many times. V usage is TRBV5-1 and J usage is TRBJ2-5, with D tentatively TRBD2 (6 bases). Germline assignment: CDR1 SGHRS and CDR2 YFSETQ. V was cut by 3 bases and J by 4 bases, with 13 bases left in between. The CDR3 runs to 14 residues. CDR3 in DNA: TGCGCCAGCAGCTGGACTATGGAGGGAGAGACCCAGTACTTC. Encoded protein: CASSWTMEGETQYF.

There are a few counts of this clonotype. The chain is built from TRBV11-2 and TRBJ2-1; TRBD2 agrees at 9 bases. Per the germline V gene, CDR1 is SGHAT and CDR2 is FQNNGV. The junction had 8 bases not matched to a gene; V was cut back by 5 bases and J by 6 bases. The CDR3 has 15 residues. The CDR3 DNA sequence: TGTGCCAGCAGCAAGGGGACTAGCTCCGGCAATGAGCAGTTCTTC. Amino acids: CASSKGTSSGNEQFF.

The table lists this clonotype with a few counts. The chain has TRBV20-1 and TRBJ1-1; tentatively, D is TRBD1 (6 bases). V lost 3 bases and J lost 7, with 15 bases in between. The CDR3 consists of 13 residues. The germline gives CDR1 DFQATT, CDR2 SNEGSKA (reference sequence). The CDR3 DNA reads as TGCAGTGCTAGTCCAGGGGCGTGGGATGAAGCTTTCTTT. The encoded protein is CSASPGAWDEAFF.

The table lists this clonotype with a few counts. The V and J genes are TRBV13 and TRBJ2-5; 7 bases map to TRBD2. Per germline, CDR1 PRHDT and CDR2 FYEKMQ (reference sequence). Germline trimming cut 4 bases from V and 1 base from J; bases unmatched to any gene: 9. The CDR3 covers 16 residues. The CDR3 bases are TGTGCCAGCAGCTACCTCCCGGGCGGGGGCCAAGAGACCCAGTACTTC. It is translated as CASSYLPGGGQETQYF.